This T cell receptor beta chain was sequenced in a study of breast tumors, draining lymph nodes, adjacent tissues. The CDR3 has 18 residues. CDR1 is LGHNA, CDR2 YNFKEQ, per germline. Comments on this clonotype: Its matching antigen is unknown. This could be a read error, since a much larger clone is one nucleotide away.

Samples came from axillary lymph nodes draining the breast cancer. Findings of the study overall: Tumors had less TCR diversity than lymph nodes, more than nontumor tissue. Findings are consistent with lymph node origin and intratumoral expansion of most tumor T cells.

TCRdb re-called the multiplex PCR reads through MiXCR, storing one row per CDR3 protein. The sample yields 84,000 or so distinct CDR3 sequences, roughly 29% seen once. The rearrangement joins TRBV4-2 to TRBJ2-6; the D call may be TRBD1 or TRBD2 (5 bases each). The sequencing input was axillary lymph node tissue. This TCR was recovered from a female donor with breast cancer. Some clones in this sample may be carry-over from other donors' samples. Here the CDR3 DNA reads TGTGCCAGCAGCCAAGACGGGGCAGGGCTGATTGGGGCCAGCGTCCTGACTTTC. This gives the protein CASSQDGAGLIGASVLTF.